Listed below are T cell receptor beta chains from one sample, sequenced in a study of blood T cell repertoires in COVID-19. Assay: immunoSEQ multiplex PCR; the TCRdb copy retains only in-frame clones and omits some. The data contain 85,000 to 110,000 clones, 89% of them singletons. Sequencing was done on a sample of peripheral blood. The receptors here all came from a woman aged 60-70 years with acute or convalescent COVID-19. CDR3s include the opening cysteine and the closing phenylalanine or tryptophan. The D gene is left open where the match is weak. Rows give clone size only sometimes, using once, few, many, or a class for an expanded clone.

TRBD2,TRBV11-2,TRBJ2-3,NA,TGTGCCAGCAGCTGGTTAGCGGGAGTTATCGCAGATACGCAGTATTTT,CASSWLAGVIADTQYF
NA,TRBV29-1,TRBJ2-3,once,TGCAGCGTTCCGAGGGGCACAGATACGCAGTATTTT,CSVPRGTDTQYF
TRBD1,TRBV28,TRBJ2-7,NA,TGTGCCAGCAGCCCCGGGACAGGGGCCTACGAGCAGTACTTC,CASSPGTGAYEQYF
TRBD2,TRBV13,TRBJ2-2,NA,TGTGCCAGCAGCCAACTAGCGGGAGTAGTCACCGGGGAGCTGTTTTTT,CASSQLAGVVTGELFF
NA,TRBV19,TRBJ1-5,NA,TGTGCCAGTAGAACAGTTAATAGCAATCAGCCCCAGCATTTT,CASRTVNSNQPQHF
NA,TRBV3-1/TRBV3-2,TRBJ2-2,NA,TGTGCCAGCAGCCTTGGCCCTAGGCGCACCGGGGAGCTGTTTTTT,CASSLGPRRTGELFF
TRBD2,TRBV7-3,TRBJ2-5,NA,TGTGCCAGCAGCTTAACTAGCGGGATTTCGGAGACCCAGTACTTC,CASSLTSGISETQYF
NA,TRBV20-1,TRBJ1-6,once,TGCAGTGCTAGTTCTGCAGGGTACGAGGCACCCCTCCACTTT,CSASSAGYEAPLHF
NA,TRBV11-2,TRBJ1-1,NA,TGTGCCAGCAGCCTCTTCAACACTGAAGCTTTCTTT,CASSLFNTEAFF
NA,TRBV19,TRBJ1-2,few,TGTGCCAGTAGTACCTTAACAGGGTCATCGGCTGGCTACACCTTC,CASSTLTGSSAGYTF
TRBD1,TRBV28,TRBJ1-1,NA,TGTGCCAGCAGTGGACCAGGGGGGATCGAAGCTTTCTTT,CASSGPGGIEAFF
TRBD2,TRBV3-1/TRBV3-2,TRBJ2-5,NA,TGTGCCAGCAGCTACGGACTAGCGGGCGGAGAGACCCAGTACTTC,CASSYGLAGGETQYF
NA,TRBV7-9,TRBJ2-1,NA,TGTGCCACGCCACGGAGCTCCTACAATGAGCAGTTCTTC,CATPRSSYNEQFF
TRBD2,TRBV6-4,TRBJ2-7,NA,TGTGCCAGCAAGCCGGGACTAGCGGTTTCTTTCTACGAGCAGTACTTC,CASKPGLAVSFYEQYF
NA,TRBV29-1,TRBJ1-4,NA,TGCAGCGTTGAAAGCGGATTGGGGGAAAAACTGTTTTTT,CSVESGLGEKLFF
NA,TRBV10-3,TRBJ1-5,NA,TGTGCCATCAGTGAGTCACAAGTAAGCAATCAGCCCCAGCATTTT,CAISESQVSNQPQHF
NA,TRBV3-1/TRBV3-2,TRBJ2-3,NA,TGTGCCAGCAGCGTCATCGGCGCGGGGAGAACAGATACGCAGTATTTT,CASSVIGAGRTDTQYF
TRBD1,TRBV27,TRBJ1-1,NA,TGTGCCAGCAGTTGGTCACCAGGGGGCCCGACTGAAGCTTTCTTT,CASSWSPGGPTEAFF
NA,TRBV11-2,TRBJ1-1,NA,TGTGCCAGCAGCCTCAGTACAGGGCAAACTGGGGCTTTCTTT,CASSLSTGQTGAFF
TRBD2,TRBV9,TRBJ2-3,NA,TGTGCCAGCAGCGTAGATTTGCGGGAGGGAGCAGATACGCAGTATTTT,CASSVDLREGADTQYF
NA,TRBV30,TRBJ2-3,once,TGTGCCTGGAGTGGGGGCATCAGCACAGATACGCAGTATTTT,CAWSGGISTDTQYF
TRBD1,TRBV10-3,TRBJ1-1,NA,TGTGCCATCAGTGACAGGGGGCTGGTCACTGAAGCTTTCTTT,CAISDRGLVTEAFF
NA,TRBV27,TRBJ1-2,once,TGTGCCAGCAGTCCATCACGGCAGGGAGGAGGCTACACCTTC,CASSPSRQGGGYTF
NA,TRBV12-3/TRBV12-4,TRBJ1-2,NA,TGTGCCAGCAGTTTTGGGCAGGCTTTTGGCTACACCTTC,CASSFGQAFGYTF
TRBD2,TRBV14,TRBJ2-1,NA,TGTGCCAGCAGCCAAATGCTAGCGGGAGTTGTCAATGAGCAGTTCTTC,CASSQMLAGVVNEQFF
NA,TRBV7-8,TRBJ1-5,NA,TGTGCCAGCAGCTTGGCTCCTAGGGGGGGGCTAAGCAATCAGCCCCAGCATTTT,CASSLAPRGGLSNQPQHF
TRBD1,TRBV18,TRBJ1-4,once,TGTGCCAGCTCACCCCTGACAGGGACGGACGAAAAACTGTTTTTT,CASSPLTGTDEKLFF
NA,TRBV11-3,TRBJ2-2,NA,TGTGCCAGCAGCTTAGGAAGACTAGATGGGACTCGCGGCGGGGAGCTGTTTTTT,CASSLGRLDGTRGGELFF
NA,TRBV6-5,TRBJ1-1,NA,TGTGCCAGCAGTACATTTGAAGCTTTCTTT,CASSTFEAFF
TRBD1,TRBV2,TRBJ2-7,NA,TGTGCCAGCAGGGAACAGGGGGTTGTTGGCTACGAGCAGTACTTC,CASREQGVVGYEQYF
TRBD2,TRBV6-1,TRBJ2-3,NA,TGTGCCAGCAGTGACCTTAGCGGGATCACAGATACGCAGTATTTT,CASSDLSGITDTQYF
NA,TRBV19,TRBJ1-1,NA,TGTGCCAGTAGTACGATACAGGGCTCGAACACTGAAGCTTTCTTT,CASSTIQGSNTEAFF
NA,TRBV12-3/TRBV12-4,TRBJ1-5,NA,TGTGCCAGCAGTTTAGACGTTAGTCAGCCCCAGCATTTT,CASSLDVSQPQHF
TRBD1,TRBV9,TRBJ1-5,NA,TGTGCCAGCAGCGCGACAGGGATGGACAATCAGCCCCAGCATTTT,CASSATGMDNQPQHF
NA,TRBV28,TRBJ2-5,NA,TGTGCCAGCGCGAGAGCAGGATCGGAGACCCAGTACTTC,CASARAGSETQYF
TRBD1,TRBV2,TRBJ1-2,NA,TGTGCCAGCAATCCGGTGGTGGGGAGGACAGGGAACTTC,CASNPVVGRTGNF